This T cell receptor beta chain was obtained from a study of cytomegalovirus exposure and HLA in healthy donors. Germline V gives CDR1 SGHAT, CDR2 FQDESV (reference sequence). This CDR3 has 15 amino acids. Trimming took 5 bases from V and 4 from J; bases not matched to a gene: 9. Only in-frame clones appear in the TCRdb table, and some are missing; sequencing was by immunoSEQ multiplex PCR. This table holds some 220,000 clones, about nine tenths found once. Sequencing used PBMCs. This TCR came from a woman aged 18-29 years in good health and CMV-seronegative. This chain connects TRBV11-1 to TRBJ1-2, with 8 bases lining up with TRBD1. The CDR3 spells CASSPPQDRAYGYTF. In DNA, the CDR3 is TGTGCCAGCAGCCCCCCCCAGGACAGGGCCTATGGCTACACCTTC.